The T cell receptor beta chain described here comes from a study of T cell repertoires in cytomegalovirus infection. Turning to the study itself: Recently described HLA-C-restricted plus well-studied HLA-B-restricted CMV epitopes were used. Findings of the study overall: Dominant in the ex vivo response were TCR beta clonotypes restricted by HLA-C and specific for CMV. Carriers of CMV and the relevant HLA type were discriminated by public TCR beta frequency.

The V and J ends lost 4 bases and 0 bases respectively, with 15 bases between them. CDR1 is SNHLY, CDR2 FYNNEI, per germline. There are 16 residues in the CDR3. As for this clonotype: Its antigen is undetermined.

MiXCR was run by TCRdb on the reads, yielding one entry per CDR3 protein. The sample includes around 710,000 distinct CDR3 sequences, approximately 32% of them seen just once. This material consisted of cultured CD8+ T cells from PBMCs, taken from culture after CMV antigen stimulation. The chain recombines TRBV2 with TRBJ1-1; D is ambiguous. This clonotype was sampled from a human donor in good health (CMV status not recorded). Some clones in this sample may be carry-over from other donors' samples. The CDR3 protein is CASSVKDRSVNTEAFF. For the CDR3, the DNA is TGTGCCAGCAGTGTAAAGGACCGGTCCGTGAACACTGAAGCTTTCTTT.